A selection of T cell receptor beta chains follows, all from one sample in a study of control samples from healthy donors and cancer patients. The method was immunoSEQ multiplex PCR; TCRdb's version includes in-frame clones alone and lacks a portion of them. The sample yields 180,000 or so clones, 90% to 95% seen once. The source material was blood. The source is a woman between 55 and 75 years old in good health. Both conserved end residues are part of each CDR3. Each record gives: D gene, V gene, J gene, clone size, CDR3 protein, CDR3 DNA. The D gene is left open where the match is weak. Clone size is stated in some rows and not others, as once, few, many or a class when expanded.

>TRBD1|TRBV11-2|TRBJ2-5|-
CASSEGQGEETQYF
TGTGCCAGCAGCGAGGGACAGGGGGAAGAGACCCAGTACTTC
>-|TRBV5-6|TRBJ1-3|-
CASSFWYRSSGNTIYF
TGTGCCAGCAGCTTTTGGTACAGGAGCTCTGGAAACACCATATATTTT
>-|TRBV4-2|TRBJ2-2|-
CASSPSDGGTGELFF
TGTGCCAGCAGTCCCAGCGATGGGGGCACCGGGGAGCTGTTTTTT
>-|TRBV7-2|TRBJ2-5|-
CASIIGGDVIETQYF
TGTGCCAGCATCATCGGGGGTGACGTAATAGAGACCCAGTACTTC
>-|TRBV4-2|TRBJ1-1|-
CASSLEGGGVGNTEAFF
TGTGCCAGCAGCCTAGAGGGAGGGGGAGTTGGGAACACTGAAGCTTTCTTT
>TRBD2|TRBV2|TRBJ2-5|-
CASKVSGGPGETQYF
TGTGCCAGCAAGGTCAGCGGGGGGCCGGGGGAGACCCAGTACTTC
>TRBD1|TRBV5-1|TRBJ1-1|-
CASSGGQGTNTEAFF
TGCGCCAGCAGCGGAGGACAGGGAACGAACACTGAAGCTTTCTTT
>TRBD1|TRBV7-2|TRBJ1-2|-
CASSPIQTTGTGNGYTF
TGTGCCAGCAGCCCGATACAAACGACCGGGACAGGGAACGGCTACACCTTC
>TRBD2|TRBV5-1|TRBJ2-3|once
CASGLYGLAGGGDTQYF
TGCGCCAGCGGCCTTTATGGACTAGCGGGGGGAGGGGATACGCAGTATTTT
>-|TRBV5-4|TRBJ2-3|-
CASSRGGGSTDTQYF
TGTGCCAGCAGCCGAGGAGGGGGCAGCACAGATACGCAGTATTTT
>-|TRBV19|TRBJ1-3|-
CASSAVLSSGNTIYF
TGTGCCAGTAGTGCGGTACTGAGCTCTGGAAACACCATATATTTT
>-|TRBV4-3|TRBJ1-1|-
CASSQDWGYGTEAFF
TGCGCCAGCAGCCAAGATTGGGGCTATGGCACTGAAGCTTTCTTT
>-|TRBV7-8|TRBJ2-2|few
CASSLQGSANTGELFF
TGTGCCAGCAGCTTACAAGGAAGCGCGAACACCGGGGAGCTGTTTTTT
>-|TRBV11-2|TRBJ1-4|-
CASSSGAPTTNEKLFF
TGTGCCAGCAGCTCAGGGGCTCCTACAACTAATGAAAAACTGTTTTTT
>-|TRBV7-8|TRBJ1-1|-
CASSLDWGLLAEAFF
TGTGCCAGCAGCTTAGACTGGGGGCTCTTGGCTGAAGCTTTCTTT